These 21 T cell receptor beta chains were all obtained from the same sample, sequenced in a study of T cell responses to AZD1222 COVID-19 vaccine. Sequenced by immunoSEQ multiplex PCR; TCRdb stores in-frame clones only, minus some. Here the sample spans some 110,000 clones, more than 75% being singletons. Sequenced material: peripheral blood, taken on day 0 of AZD1222 vaccination. Source of these receptors: an adult in good health.

V is TRBV7-2 and J is TRBJ2-3; 8 positions match TRBD2. This CDR3 has 16 residues. Germline CDR1 SGHTA, CDR2 FQGNSA. V dropped 7 bases and J dropped 3; count of bases not matched to a gene: 12. Here the CDR3 reads CASTPYGTRATDTQYF. Here the CDR3 DNA reads TGTGCCAGCACCCCATACGGGACTAGGGCTACAGATACGCAGTATTTT.

V and J are TRBV28 and TRBJ2-3, with TRBD2 matching 11 bases. The CDR3 runs 14 residues. V shed 5 bases and J 3 bases; nucleotides not matched to a gene: 1. Germline CDR1 reads MDHEN; CDR2 reads SYDVKM. The DNA of the CDR3 is TGTGCCAGCAGTACTAGCGGGAGTACAGATACGCAGTATTTT. Its translation is CASSTSGSTDTQYF.

V gene TRBV6-2 or TRBV6-3 combines with J gene TRBJ2-7; possible D gene TRBD2, 6 bases. CDR1 is MNHEY, CDR2 SVGEGT, per germline. V was pared by 2 bases and J by 5 bases, with 13 bases between. CDR3 length equals 14 residues. The CDR3 DNA follows: TGTGCCAGCAGTTACCTGGAGGGGAGCCACGAGCAGTACTTC. Translation: CASSYLEGSHEQYF.

The rearrangement uses TRBV4-1 and TRBJ1-3; no reliable D call. CDR3 length: 13 amino acids. Trimming removed 4 bases at V and 4 bases at J, with 8 bases between. The germline V gene encodes CDR1 MGHRA and CDR2 YSYEKL. The CDR3 loop is CASSPYYGNTIYF. The DNA of the CDR3 is TGCGCCAGCAGCCCTTATTACGGAAACACCATATATTTT.

V usage is TRBV18 and J usage is TRBJ1-1; D not resolved. Germline V CDR1 and CDR2: KGHSH, LQKENI. V lost 10 bases and J lost 0, with 15 bases in between. The CDR3 covers 14 residues. In DNA, the CDR3 is TGTGCCACCTCCGGAGCAGGAATGAACACTGAAGCTTTCTTT. Its translation: CATSGAGMNTEAFF.

The chain combines TRBV5-1 with TRBJ2-7; no clear D. The germline V and J ends were trimmed by 7 bases and 1 base, with 15 bases remaining between them. The germline V gene encodes CDR1 SGHRS and CDR2 YFSETQ. This CDR3 has 14 amino acids. Here the CDR3 DNA reads TGCGCCAGCTCATCACTGGACGGATCCTACGAGCAGTACTTC. It specifies CASSSLDGSYEQYF.

The DNA of the CDR3 is TGTGCCAGCAGTTACGGCCAGAACACTGAAGCTTTCTTT. Encoded protein: CASSYGQNTEAFF. This chain connects TRBV6-2 or TRBV6-3 to TRBJ1-1; no reliable D call. This CDR3 region has 13 residues. The V end was cut by 2 bases, the J end by 1 base, with 5 bases between. CDR1 and CDR2 (germline): MNHEY, SVGEGT.

The table lists this clone with a few counts. V usage is TRBV28 and J usage is TRBJ1-6; 7 bases align to TRBD1. The CDR3 loop spans 14 amino acids. V dropped 7 bases and J dropped 12; count of bases not matched to a gene: 12. The germline V gene encodes CDR1 MDHEN and CDR2 SYDVKM. The CDR3 reads CASTDRVAVGPLHF. The CDR3 bases are TGTGCCAGCACCGACAGGGTAGCGGTAGGACCCCTCCACTTT.

The rearrangement joins TRBV19 to TRBJ1-2; D perhaps matches TRBD1 (5 bases). The ends were cut back, 7 bases at V and 1 base at J, with 16 bases in the middle. Germline lookup yields CDR1 LNHDA and CDR2 SQIVND (reference sequence). The CDR3 is made up of 15 amino acids. The chain's CDR3 is CASTRQTPHNYGYTF. For the CDR3, the DNA is TGTGCCAGTACCCGACAGACACCTCATAACTATGGCTACACCTTC.

The chain couples TRBV7-3 to TRBJ2-3, with D possibly being TRBD2 (5 bases). Trimming cost V 1 base and J 6 bases, with 14 bases left between them. CDR3 length equals 15 residues. Germline values: CDR1 SGHTA, CDR2 FQGTGA. Here the CDR3 DNA reads TGTGCCAGCAGCTTAAGAGGGAGCGGTATGGATACGCAGTATTTT. Amino acids: CASSLRGSGMDTQYF. Supplemented by reference TRBV7-3 and TRBJ2-3, the full variable domain reads GAGVSQTPSNKVTEKGKYVELRCDPISGHTALYWYRQSLGQGPEFLIYFQGTGAADDSGLPNDRFFAVRPEGSVSTLKIQRTERGDSAVYLCASSLRGSGMDTQYFGPGTRLTVL.

The chain employs TRBV5-5 and TRBJ2-3; D gene unclear. The CDR3 length is 12 residues. Germline assignment: CDR1 SGHKS and CDR2 YYEKEE (reference sequence). The ends were cut back, 2 bases at V and 8 bases at J, with 9 bases in the middle. This CDR3 reads CASSFPPVTQYF. The CDR3 DNA is TGTGCCAGCAGCTTTCCCCCAGTTACGCAGTATTTT.

The J gene is TRBJ1-1, the V gene TRBV6-5, with a possible D match to TRBD1 (6 bases). The CDR3 has 15 amino acids. V gave up 6 bases and J gave up 0 bases, with 14 bases separating them. Germline CDR1 and CDR2: MNHEY and SVGAGI. The CDR3 sequence is CASSDPTGMNTEAFF. CDR3 sequence (DNA): TGTGCCAGCAGCGACCCGACAGGAATGAACACTGAAGCTTTCTTT.

The J gene is TRBJ2-1, the V gene TRBV18, with a weak D call TRBD1 (5 bases). The length of the CDR3 is 13 residues. The germline CDR1 and CDR2 sequences are KGHSH and LQKENI. The V gene lost 3 bases and the J gene lost 4 bases, with 7 bases spanning the gap. This CDR3 reads CASSPQGYNEQFF. The CDR3 bases are TGTGCCAGCTCACCGCAGGGTTACAATGAGCAGTTCTTC.

The CDR3, as DNA: TGTGCCAGCAGCTCCGGGACTCTCAATGAGCAGTTCTTC. Protein: CASSSGTLNEQFF. This chain joins TRBV28 and TRBJ2-1; D possibly corresponds to TRBD2 (6 bases). Germline CDR1 is MDHEN and CDR2 is SYDVKM. This CDR3 spans 13 amino acids. The V and J ends lost 6 bases and 6 bases respectively, with 12 bases between them.

J is TRBJ1-4 and V is TRBV19; D is unresolved. From germline, CDR1 is LNHDA and CDR2 SQIVND (reference sequence). Trimming removed 3 bases from V and 7 bases from J, with 12 bases in between. This CDR3 is built from 14 residues. The chain's CDR3 is CASSIPSSAEKLFF. The DNA of the CDR3 is TGTGCCAGTAGTATCCCATCCTCCGCTGAAAAACTGTTTTTT.

This clone was counted once. V gene TRBV28 combines with J gene TRBJ2-7, with D tentatively TRBD2 (6 bases). The V end was cut by 4 bases, the J end by 3 bases, with 13 bases between. Germline assignment: CDR1 MDHEN and CDR2 SYDVKM. CDR3 length: 14 amino acids. CDR3 coding DNA: TGTGCCAGCAGTTCCGGGGGTGTTAACTACGAGCAGTACTTC. Translation gives CASSSGGVNYEQYF.

V and J are TRBV30 and TRBJ1-6, with D possibly being TRBD1 (5 bases). V was shortened by 4 bases and J by 0 bases, with 7 bases between the two germline ends. CDR3 length equals 14 residues. Germline CDR1 is GTSNPN and CDR2 is SVGIG (reference sequence). CDR3 sequence: CAWNGGSYNSPLHF. CDR3 nucleotides: TGTGCCTGGAACGGGGGCTCCTATAATTCACCCCTCCACTTT.

The J gene is TRBJ2-1, the V gene TRBV4-2; 7 bases agree with TRBD2. This CDR3 has 14 amino acids. CDR1 and CDR2 (germline): LGHNA, YNFKEQ. J lost 8 bases, V lost 2 bases, and 6 bases had no gene match. The CDR3 DNA sequence: TGTGCCAGCAGCCAAAGGACTAGTCGGTATGAGCAGTTCTTC. Amino acid sequence: CASSQRTSRYEQFF.

This sequence joins TRBV7-9 and TRBJ2-7; weak D call: TRBD1 (5 bases). CDR3 size: 15 residues. The V end was cut by 2 bases, the J end by 1 base, with 12 bases between. Germline lookup yields CDR1 SEHNR and CDR2 FQNEAQ (reference sequence). CDR3 coding DNA: TGTGCCAGCAGCTTAAGGGATGACAGTTCCTACGAGCAGTACTTC. Translation: CASSLRDDSSYEQYF.

This chain joins TRBV28 and TRBJ2-1; maybe TRBD2 (5 bases). Germline CDR1 is MDHEN and CDR2 is SYDVKM. V was cut by 7 bases and J by 12 bases, with 16 bases left in between. The CDR3 length is 12 residues. The CDR3 here is CASINLGGRQFF. The DNA of the CDR3 is TGTGCCAGCATCAACCTCGGAGGTCGGCAGTTCTTC.

The chain carries TRBV3-1 (or the pseudogene TRBV3-2) and TRBJ2-3; the match to TRBD2 covers 10 bases. The V and J ends lost 0 bases and 8 bases, in that order; junction bases with no gene match: 11. The germline V gene has CDR1 LGHDT and CDR2 YNNKEL (reference sequence). This CDR3 has 17 amino acids. CDR3 DNA: TGTGCCAGCAGCCAAGAAGGAGCGGGAGGGCATTTTGGTACGCAGTATTTT. Translation: CASSQEGAGGHFGTQYF.